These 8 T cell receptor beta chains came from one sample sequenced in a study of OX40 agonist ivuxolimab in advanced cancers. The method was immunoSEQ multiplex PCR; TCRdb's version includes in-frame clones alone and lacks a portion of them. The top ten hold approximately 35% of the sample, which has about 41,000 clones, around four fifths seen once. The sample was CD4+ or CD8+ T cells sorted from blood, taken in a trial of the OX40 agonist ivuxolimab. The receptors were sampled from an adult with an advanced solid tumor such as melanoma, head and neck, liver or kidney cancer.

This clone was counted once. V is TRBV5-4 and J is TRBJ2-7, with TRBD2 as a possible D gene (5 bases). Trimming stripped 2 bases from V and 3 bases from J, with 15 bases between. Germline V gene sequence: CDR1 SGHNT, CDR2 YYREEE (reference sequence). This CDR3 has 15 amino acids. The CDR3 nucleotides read TGTGCCAGCAGCTTTGTCCGGGATCCGAACTACGAGCAGTACTTC. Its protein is CASSFVRDPNYEQYF.

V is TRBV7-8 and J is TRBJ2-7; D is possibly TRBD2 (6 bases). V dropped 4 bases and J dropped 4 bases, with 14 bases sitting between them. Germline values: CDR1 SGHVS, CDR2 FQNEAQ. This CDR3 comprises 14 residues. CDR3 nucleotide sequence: TGTGCCAGCAGCTCAAGCCGGGGGACGTACGAGCAGTACTTC. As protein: CASSSSRGTYEQYF.

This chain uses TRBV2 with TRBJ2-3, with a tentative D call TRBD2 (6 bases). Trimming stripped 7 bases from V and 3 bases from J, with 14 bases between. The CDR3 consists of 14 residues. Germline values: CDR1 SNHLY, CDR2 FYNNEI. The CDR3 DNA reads TGTGCCAGCAAAGGGCAGGGAGGAACAGATACGCAGTATTTT. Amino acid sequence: CASKGQGGTDTQYF.

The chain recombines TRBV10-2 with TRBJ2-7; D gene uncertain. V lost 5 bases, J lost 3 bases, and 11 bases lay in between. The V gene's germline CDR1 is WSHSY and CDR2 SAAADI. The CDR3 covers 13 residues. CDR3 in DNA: TGCGCCAGCAGTTCCCCTGGCGACTACGAGCAGTACTTC. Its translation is CASSSPGDYEQYF.

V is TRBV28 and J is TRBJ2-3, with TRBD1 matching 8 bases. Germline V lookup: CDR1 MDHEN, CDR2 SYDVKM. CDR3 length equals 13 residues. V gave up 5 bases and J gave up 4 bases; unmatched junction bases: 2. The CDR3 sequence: CASSQGASDTQYF. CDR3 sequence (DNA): TGTGCCAGCAGTCAGGGGGCATCAGATACGCAGTATTTT.

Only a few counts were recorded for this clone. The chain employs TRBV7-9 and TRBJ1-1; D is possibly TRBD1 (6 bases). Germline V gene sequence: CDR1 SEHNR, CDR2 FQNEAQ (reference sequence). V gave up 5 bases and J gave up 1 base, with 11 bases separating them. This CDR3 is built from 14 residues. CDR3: CASSPGQTNTEAFF. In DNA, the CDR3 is TGTGCCAGCAGCCCGGGACAAACGAACACTGAAGCTTTCTTT.

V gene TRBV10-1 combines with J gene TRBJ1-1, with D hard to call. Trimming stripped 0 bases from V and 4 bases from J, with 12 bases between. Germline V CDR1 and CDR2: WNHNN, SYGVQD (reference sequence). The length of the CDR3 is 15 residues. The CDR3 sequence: CASSESRLGTTEAFF. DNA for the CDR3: TGCGCCAGCAGTGAGTCAAGATTGGGTACCACTGAAGCTTTCTTT.

Written as DNA, the CDR3 is TGTGCCAGCAGCTTTCCTAGCGGGAGTTACGAGCAGTACTTC. Translating it yields CASSFPSGSYEQYF. The chain is built from TRBV7-2 and TRBJ2-7; TRBD2 agrees at 10 bases. The CDR3 has 14 amino acids. In germline, CDR1 is SGHTA, CDR2 FQGNSA. V trimming: 3 bases; J trimming: 4 bases; junction bases outside the gene matches: 3.